A single sample is the source of the 7 T cell receptor beta chains below, sequenced in a study of blood T cell repertoires in COVID-19. TCRdb's table, derived via immunoSEQ multiplex PCR, lists solely in-frame clones and lacks some. The data contain 160,000 or so clones, 75% to 85% of them seen just once; the ten biggest clones take up roughly 15%. Sample: PBMCs or T cells enriched from blood (not recorded which). The receptors were gathered from a man aged 50 to 59 who had recovered from COVID-19.

The chain couples TRBV18 to TRBJ2-5; the D gene is possibly TRBD1 (5 bases). Trimming removed 7 bases at V and 2 bases at J, with 11 bases between. In germline, CDR1 is KGHSH, CDR2 LQKENI. The CDR3 spans 13 residues. The chain's CDR3 is CASLSTAQETQYF. CDR3 DNA: TGTGCCAGCTTATCGACAGCTCAAGAGACCCAGTACTTC. Combining the CDR3 with reference TRBV18 and TRBJ2-5 gives the whole variable domain NAGVMQNPRHLVRRRGQEARLRCSPMKGHSHVYWYRQLPEEGLKFMVYLQKENIIDESGMPKERFSAEFPKEGPSILRIQQVVRGDSAAYFCASLSTAQETQYFGPGTRLLVL.

This clone was recorded only once. V is TRBV5-1 and J is TRBJ2-3; 7 bases agree with TRBD2. The CDR3 length is 15 residues. The germline gives CDR1 SGHRS, CDR2 YFSETQ. V trimming: 1 base; J trimming: 4 bases; junction bases outside the gene matches: 6. CDR3 sequence reads: CASSLSGGYPDTQYF. In nucleotides, the CDR3 is TGCGCCAGCAGCTTGTCGGGGGGATATCCAGATACGCAGTATTTT. Supplemented by reference TRBV5-1 and TRBJ2-3, the full variable domain reads KAGVTQTPRYLIKTRGQQVTLSCSPISGHRSVSWYQQTPGQGLQFLFEYFSETQRNKGNFPGRFSGRQFSNSRSEMNVSTLELGDSALYLCASSLSGGYPDTQYFGPGTRLTVL.

The gene calls are TRBV27 and TRBJ1-2, with 8 bases identical to TRBD1. V was pared by 5 bases and J by 3 bases, with 2 bases of the junction left unmatched. The CDR3 extends over 13 amino acids. The germline V gene encodes CDR1 MNHEY and CDR2 SMNVEV (reference sequence). The CDR3 DNA reads as TGTGCCAGCAGTCCGGACAGGGACTATGGCTACACCTTC. Amino acids: CASSPDRDYGYTF.

The rearrangement joins TRBV19 to TRBJ2-5; 12 bases align to TRBD2. The J segment lost 3 bases and the V segment lost 6 bases, leaving 5 bases of the junction unmatched. The CDR3 is 15 amino acids. Germline-derived CDR1 and CDR2 are LNHDA and SQIVND (reference sequence). CDR3 residues: CASRGLAGGEETQYF. The DNA for the CDR3 is TGTGCCAGTAGGGGTCTAGCGGGGGGGGAAGAGACCCAGTACTTC.

The chain carries TRBV9 and TRBJ1-2; 7 positions match TRBD1. Per germline, CDR1 SGDLS and CDR2 YYNGEE. Trimming took 4 bases from V and 7 from J; bases not matched to a gene: 13. The CDR3 sequence is 15 residues long. The CDR3 sequence is CASSLDSGQTFGYTF. The CDR3 nucleotides read TGTGCCAGCAGCTTAGACTCGGGACAGACTTTTGGCTACACCTTC.

This chain connects TRBV5-4 to TRBJ1-1; D is perhaps TRBD1 (6 bases). The V end lost 0 bases, the J end lost 3 bases, and 9 bases lay between the germline ends. The germline CDR1 and CDR2 sequences are SGHNT and YYREEE (reference sequence). This CDR3 region has 14 residues. In DNA, the CDR3 is TGTGCCAGCAGCTTGGAGAACAGGGACACTGAAGCTTTCTTT. Translated: CASSLENRDTEAFF.

V is TRBV4-2 and J is TRBJ1-2; D is unclear. V dropped 0 bases and J dropped 5 bases, with 16 bases sitting between them. The CDR3 loop spans 16 amino acids. The germline CDR1 and CDR2 sequences are LGHNA and YNFKEQ. CDR3 nucleotides: TGTGCCAGCAGCCAAGATTCCACCAGAAATAATTATGGCTACACCTTC. Amino acids: CASSQDSTRNNYGYTF.